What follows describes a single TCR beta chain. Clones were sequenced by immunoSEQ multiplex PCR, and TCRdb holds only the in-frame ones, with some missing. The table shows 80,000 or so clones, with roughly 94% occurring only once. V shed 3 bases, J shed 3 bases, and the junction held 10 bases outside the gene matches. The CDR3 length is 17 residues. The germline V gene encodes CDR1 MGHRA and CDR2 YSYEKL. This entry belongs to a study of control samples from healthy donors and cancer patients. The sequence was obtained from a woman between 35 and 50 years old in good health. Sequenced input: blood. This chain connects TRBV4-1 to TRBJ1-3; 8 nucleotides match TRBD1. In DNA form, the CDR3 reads TGCGCCAGCAGCCAGCAACCCAGGGGGCAAGTTGGAAACACCATATATTTT. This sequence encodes CASSQQPRGQVGNTIYF.